The entry below gives a single TCR beta chain sequence along with its context. The target antigen is unknown. Memory CD4+ cells were defined as CD4+CD45RO+CD25-. CDR1 is LGHNA, CDR2 YSLEER, per germline. V lost 2 bases, J lost 7 bases, and 26 bases lay in between. The CDR3 loop spans 18 amino acids. The study's findings and limits: Tumor Treg TCRs overlapped most with tumor naive CD4+ cells.

Semi-nested PCR with Nested Universal Primer A followed constant-region reverse priming of full-length variable regions. TCRdb reanalysed the 5' RACE reads using MiXCR and keeps one entry per CDR3 protein. Of 60,000 to 65,000 distinct CDR3 sequences in the sample, under 25% were seen once. The V call is TRBV4-3, the J call TRBJ1-2, with a possible D match to TRBD1 (6 bases). Source material: memory CD4+ T cells sorted from a lymph node. Specified subset: memory CD4+ T cells, CD4+CD45RO+CD25-. This clonotype was sampled from a female donor with breast cancer. The CDR3 bases are TGCGCCAGCAGCCAATTTAATATAGTAAGACATGGGGGCCGTGGCTACACCTTC. This encodes CASSQFNIVRHGGRGYTF.